This is a list of T cell receptor beta chains from one sample in a study of blood T cell repertoires in COVID-19. Generated by immunoSEQ multiplex PCR, the TCRdb table keeps only in-frame clones and is missing some. The sample carries 3,400 or so clones, about 85% recorded once. Sequencing was done on a sample of peripheral blood. The source is a human donor in a cohort sampled during active COVID-19. Each CDR3 is given with its conserved first and last residue. Each record gives: CDR3 length, J gene, clone size, V gene, D gene, CDR3 protein, CDR3 DNA. D genes are given only for firm matches. Clone size is not always given. Where it is, it says once, few, many or a class for expanded clones.

14	TRBJ2-2	once	TRBV5-6	-	CASSLTTYTGELFF	TGTGCCAGCAGCTTGACCACTTACACCGGGGAGCTGTTTTTT
16	TRBJ2-4	-	TRBV27	TRBD1	CASSVGTGRFKNIQYF	TGTGCCAGCAGTGTCGGGACAGGGAGATTCAAAAACATTCAGTACTTC
14	TRBJ2-4	-	TRBV18	-	CASSAGRAKNIQYF	TGTGCCAGCTCCGCCGGGAGAGCCAAAAACATTCAGTACTTC
15	TRBJ2-2	-	TRBV2	-	CASNRDSANTGELFF	TGTGCCAGCAATAGGGACTCCGCGAACACCGGGGAGCTGTTTTTT
14	TRBJ1-2	few	TRBV4-3	-	CASSQAQTNYGYTF	TGCGCCAGCAGCCAAGCCCAAACTAACTATGGCTACACCTTC
16	TRBJ2-5	-	TRBV9	TRBD2	CASSVRTGGPQETQYF	TGTGCCAGCAGCGTAAGAACGGGGGGGCCCCAAGAGACCCAGTACTTC
13	TRBJ1-2	-	TRBV3-1/TRBV3-2	-	CASSQEEVSGYTF	TGTGCCAGCAGCCAAGAAGAAGTTAGTGGCTACACCTTC
12	TRBJ1-3	-	TRBV10-2	TRBD1	CATQGAGNTIYF	TGCGCCACTCAGGGGGCCGGAAACACCATATATTTT
11	TRBJ1-1	-	TRBV5-1	TRBD1	CASSSGQGAFF	TGCGCCAGCAGCTCTGGACAGGGGGCTTTCTTT
14	TRBJ1-5	-	TRBV6-5	TRBD1	CASNPTGSNQPQHF	TGTGCCAGTAACCCGACAGGGAGCAATCAGCCCCAGCATTTT
12	TRBJ1-1	-	TRBV19	-	CATREGGAEAFF	TGTGCCACCCGAGAGGGAGGCGCTGAAGCTTTCTTT
15	TRBJ2-7	-	TRBV7-2	TRBD1	CASSLRGQGTYEQYF	TGTGCCAGCAGCTTAAGGGGACAGGGAACCTACGAGCAGTACTTC
15	TRBJ2-3	once	TRBV18	TRBD2	CASLRTSGGEDTQYF	TGTGCCAGCTTAAGGACTAGCGGGGGAGAAGATACGCAGTATTTT
17	TRBJ2-3	-	TRBV5-5	-	CASSATGVSESTDTQYF	TGTGCCAGCAGCGCCACCGGGGTTAGCGAAAGCACAGATACGCAGTATTTT
14	TRBJ1-1	-	TRBV7-9	-	CASSSGPGLTEAFF	TGTGCCAGCAGCTCTGGCCCAGGGCTTACTGAAGCTTTCTTT
16	TRBJ1-1	once	TRBV19	-	CASTSPRGAPGTEAFF	TGTGCCAGTACTTCCCCTCGGGGGGCGCCGGGAACTGAAGCTTTCTTT
15	TRBJ1-6	-	TRBV5-6	TRBD1	CASSLAGTGSSPLHF	TGTGCCAGCAGCTTGGCCGGGACAGGGTCTTCACCCCTCCACTTT
15	TRBJ2-2	-	TRBV19	TRBD2	CASSIGRANTGELFF	TGTGCCAGTAGTATCGGGAGGGCGAACACCGGGGAGCTGTTTTTT
15	TRBJ1-6	-	TRBV3-1/TRBV3-2	-	CASSQAGQRTSPLHF	TGTGCCAGCAGCCAAGCCGGACAGAGGACCTCACCCCTCCACTTT
15	TRBJ2-2	once	TRBV30	TRBD1	CAWSTGTANTGELFF	TGTGCCTGGTCGACGGGGACAGCCAACACCGGGGAGCTGTTTTTT
14	TRBJ2-2	-	TRBV5-1	TRBD1	CASTRGRHTGELFF	TGCGCCAGCACTAGGGGGCGCCACACCGGGGAGCTGTTTTTT
14	TRBJ2-4	-	TRBV9	-	CASSGGLGGNIQYF	TGTGCCAGCAGCGGCGGCCTGGGGGGAAACATTCAGTACTTC
13	TRBJ1-1	few	TRBV12-3/TRBV12-4	TRBD1	CASSFVQGAEAFF	TGTGCCAGCAGTTTTGTCCAGGGGGCTGAAGCTTTCTTT
13	TRBJ2-3	-	TRBV6-5	TRBD1	CASSRQGTDTQYF	TGTGCCAGCAGTCGACAGGGAACAGATACGCAGTATTTT
13	TRBJ2-7	-	TRBV19	TRBD1	CATRDRGTYEQYF	TGTGCCACTCGGGACAGGGGGACCTACGAGCAGTACTTC
15	TRBJ2-7	few	TRBV5-4	-	CASSLAGTRGLEQYF	TGTGCCAGCAGCTTGGCCGGGACCAGGGGCCTCGAGCAGTACTTC
8	TRBJ1-2	-	TRBV29-1	-	CSVEDGTF	TGCAGCGTTGAAGACGGCACCTTC
15	TRBJ2-5	-	TRBV6-6	-	CASSYSAGRGETQYF	TGTGCCAGCAGTTACTCTGCGGGGAGGGGGGAGACCCAGTACTTC
16	TRBJ2-3	-	TRBV9	TRBD2	CASSFSGTYGTDTQYF	TGTGCCAGCAGTTTTAGCGGGACCTACGGGACAGATACGCAGTATTTT
14	TRBJ2-7	-	TRBV7-2	TRBD2	CASSPHGVAGEQYF	TGTGCCAGCAGCCCCCACGGGGTAGCGGGTGAGCAGTACTTC
17	TRBJ2-1	-	TRBV4-1	TRBD2	CASSRLMGAGAYNEQFF	TGCGCCAGCAGCCGCCTAATGGGAGCGGGGGCTTACAATGAGCAGTTCTTC
15	TRBJ2-2	-	TRBV19	-	CASSIGGEFTGELFF	TGTGCCAGTAGTATAGGGGGGGAATTCACCGGGGAGCTGTTTTTT
13	TRBJ2-2	few	TRBV19	TRBD2	CASRNRGAGELFF	TGTGCCAGTCGCAACCGGGGGGCCGGGGAGCTGTTTTTT
14	TRBJ2-1	-	TRBV14	TRBD2	CASSQGGEYNEQFF	TGTGCCAGCAGCCAGGGGGGGGAATACAATGAGCAGTTCTTC